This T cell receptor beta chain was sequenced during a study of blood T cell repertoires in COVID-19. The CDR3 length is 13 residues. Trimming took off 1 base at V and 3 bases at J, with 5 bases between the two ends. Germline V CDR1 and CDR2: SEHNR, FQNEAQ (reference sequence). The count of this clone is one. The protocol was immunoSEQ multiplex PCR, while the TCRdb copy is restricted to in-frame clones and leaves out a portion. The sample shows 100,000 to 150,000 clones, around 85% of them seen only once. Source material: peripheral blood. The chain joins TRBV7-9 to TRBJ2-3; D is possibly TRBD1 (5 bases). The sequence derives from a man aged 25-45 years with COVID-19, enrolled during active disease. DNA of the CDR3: TGTGCCAGCAGCTTAGAGGGGACAGATACGCAGTATTTT. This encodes CASSLEGTDTQYF.